Listed below are T cell receptor beta chains from one sample, sequenced in a study of vaccination effects on CD4 cells after COVID-19. The method was immunoSEQ multiplex PCR; TCRdb's version includes in-frame clones alone and lacks a portion of them. Among tens of thousands of clones listed, about 81% were seen once. Their recognized antigens are unknown. Sequencing was performed on CD4+ T cells from PBMCs cultured with a peptide pool, taken before COVID-19 vaccination. The source of these receptors is a human donor who had a prior SARS-CoV-2 infection. Each CDR3 is given with its conserved first and last residue. Each record gives: CDR3 protein, V gene, clone size. Size is omitted from some rows. Given values are once, few, many or a class for expanded clones.

CASSLGGASSYEQYF	TRBV5-4	NA
CASSMVAGARGEQYF	TRBV5-4	NA
CASTPIAGGLETQYF	TRBV9	medium-sized
CASSLKVREFTDTQYF	TRBV13	NA
CASSPPSGSYTEELFF	TRBV18	NA
CAWNRDRVDYGYTF	TRBV30	NA
CASSQTGTTAGEQYF	TRBV6-5	NA
CASSPGTVFDEQYF	TRBV7-2	NA
CASSSQGLAGWDEQYF	TRBV7-2	NA
CASSLGNLAGADTQYF	TRBV7-9	NA
CASSLGPPTGETYEQYF	TRBV5-6	NA
CASRSPGLNGGELFF	TRBV19	NA
CASRLTGVRDTEAFF	TRBV5-1	few
CASSLDLGRTANTEAFF	TRBV11-3	NA
CASRRQGNYGYTF	TRBV5-6	NA
CASSLAGAGGDTEAFF	TRBV7-2	once
CATSSWTRGDNEQFF	TRBV15	once
CASKTTENHYGYTF	TRBV2	NA
CASSPWTSGGDTQYF	TRBV5-1	NA
CASSRWTVSYEQYF	TRBV5-6	few
CASRLTVGEKLFF	TRBV6-6	NA
CASGEDAFGEQYF	TRBV6-5	few
CASSYGTSGEYEQYF	TRBV3-1/TRBV3-2	NA
CASRYGQSSGNTIYF	TRBV6-5	NA
CASSLQVAGGDTQYF	TRBV7-2	NA
CASSPQWDEQYF	TRBV18	NA
CASSISGTADNSPLHF	TRBV19	NA
CASSLWQGAQETQYF	TRBV7-9	few
CSASRRGAGETQYF	TRBV20-1	NA
CAIKNLAGGDTQYF	TRBV10-3	NA
CASSHRGTEKLFF	TRBV3-1/TRBV3-2	NA
CASSQRGYGIQYF	TRBV3-1/TRBV3-2	medium-sized
CSGDSGGVDTQYF	TRBV29-1	few
CASSTGTSGGGKQFF	TRBV19	few
CASSESIRQERETQYF	TRBV10-1	NA
CASSVDPIDVYGYTF	TRBV9	NA
CASSLPPGGYGYGYTF	TRBV28	NA
CASSPGAGLGETQYF	TRBV18	NA
CASSPDGWNYGYTF	TRBV3-1/TRBV3-2	few
CASSSTRGTGELFF	TRBV11-3	NA
CASRSLWGREQYF	TRBV27	NA
CSATKAASGSGELFF	TRBV29-1	NA
CASSQVSSSYEQYF	TRBV3-1/TRBV3-2	NA
CAISEGTGNYNEQFF	TRBV10-3	NA
CASSLDGRVGREQYF	TRBV5-4	NA
CASSPMTGNNQPQHF	TRBV6-5	NA
CASSTNPSAGNTIYF	TRBV5-1	few
CASSLGDRVETQYF	TRBV7-2	few
CASSVAAQETQYF	TRBV9	NA